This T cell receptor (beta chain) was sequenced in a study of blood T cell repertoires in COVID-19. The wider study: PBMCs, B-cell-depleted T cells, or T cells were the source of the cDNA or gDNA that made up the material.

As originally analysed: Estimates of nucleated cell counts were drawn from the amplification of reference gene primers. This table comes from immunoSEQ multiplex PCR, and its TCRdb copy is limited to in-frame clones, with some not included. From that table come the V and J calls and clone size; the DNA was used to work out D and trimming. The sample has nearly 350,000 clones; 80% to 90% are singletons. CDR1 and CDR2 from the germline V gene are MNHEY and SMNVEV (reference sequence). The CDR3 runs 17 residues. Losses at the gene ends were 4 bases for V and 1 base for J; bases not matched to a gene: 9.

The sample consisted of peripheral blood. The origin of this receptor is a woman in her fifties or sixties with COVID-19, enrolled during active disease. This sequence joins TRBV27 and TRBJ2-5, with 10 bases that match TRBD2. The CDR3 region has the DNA TGTGCCAGCAGTTCAAGCGCTAGCGGGAGTAGCCAAGAGACCCAGTACTTC. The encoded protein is CASSSSASGSSQETQYF.